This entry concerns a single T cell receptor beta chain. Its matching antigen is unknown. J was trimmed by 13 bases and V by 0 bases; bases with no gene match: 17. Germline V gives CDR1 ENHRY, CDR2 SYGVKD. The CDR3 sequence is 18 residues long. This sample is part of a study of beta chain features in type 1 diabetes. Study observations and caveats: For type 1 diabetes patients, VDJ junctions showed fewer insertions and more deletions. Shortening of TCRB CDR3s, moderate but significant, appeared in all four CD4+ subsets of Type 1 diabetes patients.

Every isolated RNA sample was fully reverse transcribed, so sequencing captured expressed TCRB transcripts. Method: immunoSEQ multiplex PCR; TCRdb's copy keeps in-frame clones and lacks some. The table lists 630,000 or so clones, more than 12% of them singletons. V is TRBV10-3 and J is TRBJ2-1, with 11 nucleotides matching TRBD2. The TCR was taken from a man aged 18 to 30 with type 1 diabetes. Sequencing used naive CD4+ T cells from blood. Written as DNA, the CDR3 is TGTGCCATCAGTGAGTCGAAGGTTGGTACTAGCGGGAGCCCCCCCCAGTTCTTC. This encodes CAISESKVGTSGSPPQFF.